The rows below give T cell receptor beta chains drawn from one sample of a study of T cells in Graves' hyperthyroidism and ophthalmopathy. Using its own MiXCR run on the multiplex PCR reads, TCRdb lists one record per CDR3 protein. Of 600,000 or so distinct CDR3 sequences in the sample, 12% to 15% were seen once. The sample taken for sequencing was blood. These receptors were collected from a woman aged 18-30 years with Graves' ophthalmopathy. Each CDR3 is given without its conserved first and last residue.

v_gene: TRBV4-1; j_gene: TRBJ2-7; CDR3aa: ASSQPRDRRGEQY
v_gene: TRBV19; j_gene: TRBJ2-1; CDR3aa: ASSIIAGVFGNEQF
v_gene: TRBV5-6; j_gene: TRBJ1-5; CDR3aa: ASSSWTDQPQH
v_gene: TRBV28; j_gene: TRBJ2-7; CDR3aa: ASSTIQGFTYEQY
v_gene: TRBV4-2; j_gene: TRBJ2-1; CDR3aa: ASSQDRLGNEQF
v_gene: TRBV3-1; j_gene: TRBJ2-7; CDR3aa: ASSQEERGSPFGEQY
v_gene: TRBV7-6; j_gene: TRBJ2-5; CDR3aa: ASSLGGTRETQY
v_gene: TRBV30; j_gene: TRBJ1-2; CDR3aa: AWRVSSRDGYT
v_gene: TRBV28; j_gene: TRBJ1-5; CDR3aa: ASRPGTGGYSNQPQH
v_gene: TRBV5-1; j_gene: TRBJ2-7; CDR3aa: ASSSTGTTYEQY
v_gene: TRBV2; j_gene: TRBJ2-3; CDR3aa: ASRSSDTQY
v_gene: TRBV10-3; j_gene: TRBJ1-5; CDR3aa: AIRDSNQPQH
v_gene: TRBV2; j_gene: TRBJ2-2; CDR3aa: ASRGLAGWRGTGELF
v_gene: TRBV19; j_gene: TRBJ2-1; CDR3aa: ASTPFSGSPYNEQF
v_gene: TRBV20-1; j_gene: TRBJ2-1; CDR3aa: SARGPGLAARGSYNEQF
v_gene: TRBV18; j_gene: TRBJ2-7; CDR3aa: ASSPPTERGYEQY
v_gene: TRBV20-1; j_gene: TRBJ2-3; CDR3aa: SARSADSTDTQY
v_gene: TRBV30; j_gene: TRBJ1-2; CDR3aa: AWTGGFGYT
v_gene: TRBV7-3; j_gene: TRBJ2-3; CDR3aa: ASSYGTGADTQY
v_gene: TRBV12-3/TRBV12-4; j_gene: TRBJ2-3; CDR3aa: ASSLLEASDTQY
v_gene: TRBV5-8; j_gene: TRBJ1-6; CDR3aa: ASSLDRSYNSPLH
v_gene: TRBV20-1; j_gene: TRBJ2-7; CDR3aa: SARPAPSSYEQY
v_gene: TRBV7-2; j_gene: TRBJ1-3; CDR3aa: ASSFLTGTGNTIY
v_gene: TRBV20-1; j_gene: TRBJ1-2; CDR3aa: SASSPRHPNYGYT
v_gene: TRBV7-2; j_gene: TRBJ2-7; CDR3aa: ASSLEQGAAYEQY
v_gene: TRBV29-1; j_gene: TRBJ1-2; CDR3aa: SGQEVGYGYT
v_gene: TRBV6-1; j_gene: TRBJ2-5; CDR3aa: AIWNPGETQY
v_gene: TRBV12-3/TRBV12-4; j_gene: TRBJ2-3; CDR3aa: ATERASTDTQY
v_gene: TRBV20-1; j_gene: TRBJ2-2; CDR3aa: SARDLGGRNTGELF
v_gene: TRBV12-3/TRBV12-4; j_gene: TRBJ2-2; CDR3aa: ASREGAGGELF
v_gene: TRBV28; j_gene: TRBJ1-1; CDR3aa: ASIRTGGTEAF
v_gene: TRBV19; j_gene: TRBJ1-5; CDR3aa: ASSKQGNQPQR
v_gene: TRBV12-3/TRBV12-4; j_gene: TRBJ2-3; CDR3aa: ASSFWNLAGSTDTQY
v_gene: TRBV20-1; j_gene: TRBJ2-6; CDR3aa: SATGTSSGANVLT
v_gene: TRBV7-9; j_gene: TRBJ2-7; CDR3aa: ASSLAATAYEQY
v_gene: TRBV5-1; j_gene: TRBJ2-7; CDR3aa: ASSGGLADNYEQY
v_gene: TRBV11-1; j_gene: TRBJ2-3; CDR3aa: ASSLWGDQGVSKDTQY
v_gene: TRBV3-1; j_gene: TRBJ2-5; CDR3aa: ASSQGVAGTGQETQY
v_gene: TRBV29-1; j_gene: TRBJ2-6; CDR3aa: SVGGGMSGANVLT
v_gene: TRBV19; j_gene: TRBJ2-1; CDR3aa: ASRPKRSASGTYNEQF
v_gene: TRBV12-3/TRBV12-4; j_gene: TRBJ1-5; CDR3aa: ASTLGGRRGNQPQH
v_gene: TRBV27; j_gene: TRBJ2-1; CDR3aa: ASSLGTSGRYEQF
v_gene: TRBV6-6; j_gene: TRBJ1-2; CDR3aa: ASSYKTGGGYGYT
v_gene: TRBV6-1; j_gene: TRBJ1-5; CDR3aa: ATTAGGKNQPQH
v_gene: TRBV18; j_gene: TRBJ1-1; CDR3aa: ASSPPGTRNTEAF
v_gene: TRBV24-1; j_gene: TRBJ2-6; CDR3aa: ATGVAGLSGANVLT
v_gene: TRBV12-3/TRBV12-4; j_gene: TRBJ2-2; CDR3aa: ASRGSNTGELF
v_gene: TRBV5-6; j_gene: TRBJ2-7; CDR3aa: ASSSGLAGGPGEQY
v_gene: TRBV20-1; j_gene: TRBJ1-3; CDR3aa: SAAQGATGGNTIY
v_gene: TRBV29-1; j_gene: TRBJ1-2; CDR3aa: SVAGTHSWGYT
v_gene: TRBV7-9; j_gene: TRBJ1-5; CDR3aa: ASSLTSLNQPQH
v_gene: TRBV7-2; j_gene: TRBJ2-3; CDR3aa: ASSGTSGRGTDTQY
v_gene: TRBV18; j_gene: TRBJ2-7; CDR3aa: ASSPGTSGTITYEQY
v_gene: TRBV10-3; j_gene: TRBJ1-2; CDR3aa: AISESAGTGGYGYT
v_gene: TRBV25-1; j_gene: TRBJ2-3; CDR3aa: ASSESRTSGSGGDTQY
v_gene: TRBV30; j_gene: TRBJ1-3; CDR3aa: AWSARAASGNTIY
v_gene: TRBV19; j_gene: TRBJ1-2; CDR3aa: ASSLTGSYGYT
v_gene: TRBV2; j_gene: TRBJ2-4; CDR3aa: ASSGTAKNIQY
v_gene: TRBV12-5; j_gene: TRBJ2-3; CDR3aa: ASGNRRITDTQY
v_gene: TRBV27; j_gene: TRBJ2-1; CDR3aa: ASSFVVGQGLF